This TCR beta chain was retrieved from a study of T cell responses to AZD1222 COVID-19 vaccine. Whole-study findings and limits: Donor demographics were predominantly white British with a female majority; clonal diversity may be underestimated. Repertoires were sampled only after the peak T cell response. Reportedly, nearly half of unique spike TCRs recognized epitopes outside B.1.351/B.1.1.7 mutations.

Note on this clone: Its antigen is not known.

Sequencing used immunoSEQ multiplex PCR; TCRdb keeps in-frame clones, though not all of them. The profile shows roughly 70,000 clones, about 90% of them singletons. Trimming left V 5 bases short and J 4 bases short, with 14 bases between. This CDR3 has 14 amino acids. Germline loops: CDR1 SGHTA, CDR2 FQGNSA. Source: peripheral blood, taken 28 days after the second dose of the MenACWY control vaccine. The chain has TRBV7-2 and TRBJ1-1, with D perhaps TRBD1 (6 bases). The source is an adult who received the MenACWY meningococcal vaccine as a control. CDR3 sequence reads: CASSRTVGATEAFF. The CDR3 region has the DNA TGTGCCAGCAGCCGGACAGTGGGGGCCACTGAAGCTTTCTTT.